This TCR beta chain appears in the sequencing data of a study of T cell clonality in common variable immunodeficiency. The CDR3 is 16 residues long. The ends lost 2 bases at V and 6 bases at J; junction bases unmatched: 10. Germline loops: CDR1 MNHNS, CDR2 SASEGT. Generated by immunoSEQ multiplex PCR, the TCRdb table keeps only in-frame clones and is missing some. The table lists roughly 70,000 clones, with no singletons. Overall study results and limits: Compared with healthy controls, CVID subjects showed increased TCRbeta clonality, mostly in about a third. What drives increased CVID clonality needs T cell subpopulation sequencing. Compared with controls, CVID subjects had fewer shared TCRbeta clones.

This clone was seen at least ten times. The antigen remains undetermined. The read finishes 3 residues shy of the CDR3 end, and the germline J gene is used to complete it. The V call is TRBV6-1, the J call TRBJ2-1; the match to TRBD2 covers 7 bases. Sample: peripheral blood mononuclear cells. This clonotype was sampled from a person aged 18 to 75 in good health. The covered CDR3 bases are TGTGCCAGCAGTGAAATATGGCTAGCGGAGGTCAATGAG. This encodes CASSEIWLAEVNE. In full, the CDR3 reads CASSEIWLAEVNEQFF.